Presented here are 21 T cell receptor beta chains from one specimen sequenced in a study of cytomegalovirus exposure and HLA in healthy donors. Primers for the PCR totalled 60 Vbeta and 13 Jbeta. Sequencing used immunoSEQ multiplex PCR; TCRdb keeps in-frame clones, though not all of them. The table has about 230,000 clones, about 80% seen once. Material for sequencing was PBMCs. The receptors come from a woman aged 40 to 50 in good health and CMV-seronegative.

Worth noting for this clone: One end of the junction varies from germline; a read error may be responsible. CDR3 loop: CASTEDPGQGSDEQYF. The DNA of the CDR3 is TGTGCCAGCACTGAAGATCCGGGACAGGGATCTGACGAGCAGTACTTC. V is TRBV6-1 and J is TRBJ2-7; 9 bases are shared with TRBD1. From germline, CDR1 is MNHNS and CDR2 SASEGT. The CDR3 sequence is 16 residues long.

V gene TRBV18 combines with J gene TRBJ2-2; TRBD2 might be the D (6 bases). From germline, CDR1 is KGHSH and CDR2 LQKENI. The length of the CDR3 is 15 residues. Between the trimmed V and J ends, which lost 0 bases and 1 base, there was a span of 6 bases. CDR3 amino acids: CASSPPGGNTGELFF. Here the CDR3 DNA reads TGTGCCAGCTCACCACCGGGGGGGAACACCGGGGAGCTGTTTTTT.

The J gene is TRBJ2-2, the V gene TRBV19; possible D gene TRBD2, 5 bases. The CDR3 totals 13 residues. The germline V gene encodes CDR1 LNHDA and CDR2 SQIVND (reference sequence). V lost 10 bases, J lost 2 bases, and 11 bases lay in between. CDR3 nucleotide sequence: TGTGCCATTAGGCCGGGAAACACCGGGGAGCTGTTTTTT. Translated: CAIRPGNTGELFF. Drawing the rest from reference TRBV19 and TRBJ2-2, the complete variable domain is DGGITQSPKYLFRKEGQNVTLSCEQNLNHDAMYWYRQDPGQGLRLIYYSQIVNDFQKGDIAEGYSVSREKKESFPLTVTSAQKNPTAFYLCAIRPGNTGELFFGEGSRLTVL.

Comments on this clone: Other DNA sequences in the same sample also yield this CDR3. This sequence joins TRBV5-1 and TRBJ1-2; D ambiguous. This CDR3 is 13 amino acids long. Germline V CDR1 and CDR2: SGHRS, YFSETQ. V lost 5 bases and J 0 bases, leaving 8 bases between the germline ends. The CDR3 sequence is CASSLGANYGYTF. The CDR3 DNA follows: TGCGCCAGCAGTCTAGGTGCTAACTATGGCTACACCTTC.

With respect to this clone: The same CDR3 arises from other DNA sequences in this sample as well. The CDR3 region is CASSPIQGTNEKLFF. DNA of the CDR3: TGTGCCAGCTCACCCATACAGGGCACTAATGAAAAACTGTTTTTT. The chain recombines TRBV18 with TRBJ1-4; tentative D call: TRBD1 (6 bases). V dropped 3 bases and J dropped 2 bases, with 10 bases sitting between them. This CDR3 spans 15 amino acids. The V gene's germline CDR1 is KGHSH and CDR2 LQKENI. Full variable domain (remainder filled in from reference TRBV18 and TRBJ1-4): NAGVMQNPRHLVRRRGQEARLRCSPMKGHSHVYWYRQLPEEGLKFMVYLQKENIIDESGMPKERFSAEFPKEGPSILRIQQVVRGDSAAYFCASSPIQGTNEKLFFGSGTQLSVL.

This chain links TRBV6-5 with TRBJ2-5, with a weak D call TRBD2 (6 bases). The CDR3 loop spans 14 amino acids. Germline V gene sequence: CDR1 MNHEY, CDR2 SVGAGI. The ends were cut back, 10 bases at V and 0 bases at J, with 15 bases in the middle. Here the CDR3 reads CATIERGNQETQYF. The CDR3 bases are TGTGCCACCATAGAACGGGGGAACCAAGAGACCCAGTACTTC.

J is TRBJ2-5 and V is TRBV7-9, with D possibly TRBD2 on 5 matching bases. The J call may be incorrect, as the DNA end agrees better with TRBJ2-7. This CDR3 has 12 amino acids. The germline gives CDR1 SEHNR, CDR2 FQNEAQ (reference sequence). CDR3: CASSLRGYEQYF. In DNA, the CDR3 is TGTGCCAGCAGCTTAAGAGGGTACGAGCAGTACTTC.

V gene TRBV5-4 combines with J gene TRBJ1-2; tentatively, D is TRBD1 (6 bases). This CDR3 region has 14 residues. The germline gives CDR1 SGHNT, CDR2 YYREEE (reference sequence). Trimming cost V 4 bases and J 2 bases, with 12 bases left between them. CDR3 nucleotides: TGTGCCAGCAGCCCAGGGGATCGAAACTATGGCTACACCTTC. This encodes CASSPGDRNYGYTF.

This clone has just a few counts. CDR3 bases: TGCGCCAGCAGCCAGGACAGACGGAGCTCTGGAAACACCATATATTTT. It specifies CASSQDRRSSGNTIYF. The genes are TRBV4-3 and TRBJ1-3; D possibly corresponds to TRBD1 (6 bases). V was clipped by 3 bases and J by 0 bases, with 12 bases between them. Germline lookup yields CDR1 LGHNA and CDR2 YSLEER. The CDR3 spans 16 residues.

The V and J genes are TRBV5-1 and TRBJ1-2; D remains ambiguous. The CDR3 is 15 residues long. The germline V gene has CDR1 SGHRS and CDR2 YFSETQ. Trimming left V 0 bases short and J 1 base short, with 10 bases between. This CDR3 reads CASSLESGSNYGYTF. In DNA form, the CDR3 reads TGCGCCAGCAGCTTGGAGTCGGGAAGTAACTATGGCTACACCTTC.

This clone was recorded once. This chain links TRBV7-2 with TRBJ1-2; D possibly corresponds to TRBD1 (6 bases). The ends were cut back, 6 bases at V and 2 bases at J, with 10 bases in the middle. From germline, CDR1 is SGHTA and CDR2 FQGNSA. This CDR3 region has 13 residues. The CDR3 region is CASRLTGNYGYTF. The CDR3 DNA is TGTGCCAGCAGGTTAACAGGGAACTATGGCTACACCTTC.

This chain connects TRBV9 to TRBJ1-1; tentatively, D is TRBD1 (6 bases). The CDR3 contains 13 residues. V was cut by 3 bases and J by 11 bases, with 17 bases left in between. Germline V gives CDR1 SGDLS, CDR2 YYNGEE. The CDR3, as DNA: TGTGCCAGCAGCGGGGACACCAGGGTAGCGGCTTTCTTT. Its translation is CASSGDTRVAAFF.

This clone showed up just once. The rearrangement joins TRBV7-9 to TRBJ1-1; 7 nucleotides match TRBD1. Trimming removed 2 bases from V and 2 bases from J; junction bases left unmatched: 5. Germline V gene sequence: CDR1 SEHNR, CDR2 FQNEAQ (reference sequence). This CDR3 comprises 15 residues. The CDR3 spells CASSLWTGSNTEAFF. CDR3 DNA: TGTGCCAGCAGCTTATGGACAGGATCCAACACTGAAGCTTTCTTT.

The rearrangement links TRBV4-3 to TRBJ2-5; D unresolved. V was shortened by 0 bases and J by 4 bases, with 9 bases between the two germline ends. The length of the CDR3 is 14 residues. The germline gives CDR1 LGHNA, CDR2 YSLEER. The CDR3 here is CASSQDSQTETQYF. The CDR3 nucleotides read TGCGCCAGCAGCCAAGATTCACAGACAGAGACCCAGTACTTC.

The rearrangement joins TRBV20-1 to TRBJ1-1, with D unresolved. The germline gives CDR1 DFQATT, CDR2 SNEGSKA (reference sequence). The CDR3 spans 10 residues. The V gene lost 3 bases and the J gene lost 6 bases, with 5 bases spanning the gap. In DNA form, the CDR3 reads TGCAGTGCTAGTAGATCTGAAGCTTTCTTT. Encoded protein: CSASRSEAFF.

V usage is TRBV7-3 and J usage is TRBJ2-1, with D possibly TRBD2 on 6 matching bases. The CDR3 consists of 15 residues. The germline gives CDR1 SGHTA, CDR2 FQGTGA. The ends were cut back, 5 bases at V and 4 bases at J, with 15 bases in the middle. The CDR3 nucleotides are TGTGCCAGCAGCCCTTCGGCGGGGACTTACAATGAGCAGTTCTTC. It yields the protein CASSPSAGTYNEQFF.

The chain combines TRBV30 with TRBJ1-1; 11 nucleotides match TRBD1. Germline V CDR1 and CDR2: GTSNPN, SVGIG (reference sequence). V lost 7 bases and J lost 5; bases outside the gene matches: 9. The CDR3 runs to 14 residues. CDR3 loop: CAFDLGTGGTEAFF. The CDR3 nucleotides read TGTGCCTTTGACTTAGGGACAGGGGGGACTGAAGCTTTCTTT.

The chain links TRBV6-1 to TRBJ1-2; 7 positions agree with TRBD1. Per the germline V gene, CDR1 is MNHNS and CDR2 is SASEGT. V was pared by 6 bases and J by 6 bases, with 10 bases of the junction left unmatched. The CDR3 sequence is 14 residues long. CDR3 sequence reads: CASRRQGSFDGYTF. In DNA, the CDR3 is TGTGCCAGCAGACGACAGGGTTCATTTGATGGCTACACCTTC.

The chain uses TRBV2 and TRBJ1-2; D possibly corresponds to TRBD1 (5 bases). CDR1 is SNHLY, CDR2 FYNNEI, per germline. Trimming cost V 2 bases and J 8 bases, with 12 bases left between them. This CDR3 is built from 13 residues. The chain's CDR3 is CASSEQGFGGYTF. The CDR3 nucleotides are TGTGCCAGCAGTGAACAGGGATTCGGGGGCTACACCTTC.

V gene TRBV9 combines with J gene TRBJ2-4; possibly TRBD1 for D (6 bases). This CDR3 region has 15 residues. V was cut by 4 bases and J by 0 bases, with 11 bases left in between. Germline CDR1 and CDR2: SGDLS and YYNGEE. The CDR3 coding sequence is TGTGCCAGCAGCCAGGGGCAACTAGCCAAAAACATTCAGTACTTC. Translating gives CASSQGQLAKNIQYF.

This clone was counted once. The CDR3 loop is CASSPTGPTEAFF. As DNA, the CDR3 is TGTGCCAGCTCACCAACAGGGCCCACTGAAGCTTTCTTT. The chain links TRBV18 to TRBJ1-1, with D maybe TRBD1 (6 bases). Germline CDR1 reads KGHSH; CDR2 reads LQKENI. CDR3 size: 13 residues. Trimming shortened V by 2 bases and J by 4 bases, and 8 bases separated the two germline ends. Complete variable domain (other parts from reference TRBV18 and TRBJ1-1): NAGVMQNPRHLVRRRGQEARLRCSPMKGHSHVYWYRQLPEEGLKFMVYLQKENIIDESGMPKERFSAEFPKEGPSILRIQQVVRGDSAAYFCASSPTGPTEAFFGQGTRLTVV.